Following are 7 T cell receptor beta chains from one sample sequenced in a study of metastatic and nonmetastatic thyroid tumors. No patient received treatment before thyroid surgery. TCRdb recomputed clones from the PCR reads via MiXCR. The table shows approximately 30,000 clones, with around 15% occurring only once. The sample was blood. The receptors derive from a female donor with papillary thyroid cancer or a benign thyroid nodule (not recorded which). Some clones in this sample may be carry-over from other donors' samples.

This clone came up many times. This specimen includes other DNA sequences encoding the same CDR3. The J gene is TRBJ2-7, the V gene TRBV29-1, with a weak D call TRBD1 (6 bases). V lost 5 bases, J lost 9 bases, and 20 bases lay in between. The CDR3 has 13 amino acids. The germline V gene encodes CDR1 SQVTM and CDR2 ANQGSEA. CDR3 amino acids: CSVLEQGSGSQYF. For the CDR3, the DNA is TGCAGCGTTCTCGAGCAGGGGTCTGGTTCGCAGTACTTC.

Ten or more counts support this clone. This sequence joins TRBV7-9 and TRBJ2-1; 10 bases match TRBD2. CDR1 is SEHNR, CDR2 FQNEAQ, per germline (reference sequence). This CDR3 is built from 16 residues. Trimming at V came to 5 bases and at J to 0 bases, leaving 4 bases not matched to a gene. The CDR3 DNA sequence: TGTGCCAGCAGCCCTGGACTAGCGGCCTCCTACAATGAGCAGTTCTTC. This encodes CASSPGLAASYNEQFF.

This clone was counted many times. The chain employs TRBV20-1 and TRBJ1-2; D call uncertain. Germline V lookup: CDR1 DFQATT, CDR2 SNEGSKA (reference sequence). Trimming cost V 3 bases and J 3 bases, with 11 bases left between them. CDR3 size: 13 residues. CDR3 protein: CSASPGGYYGYTF. The CDR3 DNA reads as TGCAGTGCTAGCCCAGGCGGTTACTATGGCTACACCTTC.

This clone was counted only a few times. This chain connects TRBV6-1 to TRBJ2-5, with 11 bases that match TRBD1. The junction had 6 bases not matched to a gene; V was cut back by 4 bases and J by 5 bases. Germline V gene sequence: CDR1 MNHNS, CDR2 SASEGT. This CDR3 spans 15 amino acids. The CDR3 DNA reads as TGTGCCAGCAGTGGGACAGGGGGCTCGATGGAGACCCAGTACTTC. This translates into CASSGTGGSMETQYF.

This clone ranks as medium-sized. The chain couples TRBV6-1 to TRBJ1-6; TRBD1 aligns across 7 bases. From germline, CDR1 is MNHNS and CDR2 SASEGT. The junction had 14 bases not matched to a gene; V was cut back by 7 bases and J by 8 bases. The CDR3 has 16 residues. CDR3 sequence: CASILWVGRGDSPLHF. In DNA form, the CDR3 reads TGTGCCAGCATCCTATGGGTTGGCAGGGGGGATTCACCCCTCCACTTT.

V usage is TRBV6-4 and J usage is TRBJ2-3, with 7 bases aligning to TRBD2. CDR1 MRHNA and CDR2 SNTAGT come from the germline V gene. The CDR3 length is 15 residues. Trimming at V came to 3 bases and at J to 4 bases, leaving 7 bases not matched to a gene. CDR3 amino acids: CASSEAGLGADTQYF. The DNA of the CDR3 is TGTGCCAGCAGTGAAGCGGGATTAGGGGCAGATACGCAGTATTTT.

This clone occurred once. This rearrangement joins TRBV19 to TRBJ2-1; D is unclear. This CDR3 contains 12 residues. Trimming took off 8 bases at V and 6 bases at J, with 11 bases between the two ends. Germline loops: CDR1 LNHDA, CDR2 SQIVND (reference sequence). The CDR3 region is CASSDPFNEQFF. Here the CDR3 DNA reads TGTGCCAGTTCGGACCCCTTCAATGAGCAGTTCTTC.